This T cell receptor beta chain appears in the sequencing data of a study of graft-versus-host responses after intestinal transplantation (dated by TCRdb to about 2021). About the investigation overall: Recipients received multivisceral, liver-intestinal, or isolated intestinal transplants. All recipients received anti-thymocyte globulin induction followed by maintenance tacrolimus and steroids for about three years. After intestinal transplantation, graft-versus-host and host-versus-graft alloreactive T cell clones in the graft, circulation and bone marrow were tracked using bulk TCR-beta CDR3 sequencing. Alloreactive clones were identified by sequencing pre-transplant mixed lymphocyte reaction products and comparing them with unstimulated pre-transplant donor and recipient T cells. The cohort enrolled some 25 intestinal transplant recipients including one retransplant, and a few patients lacking pretransplant specimens were excluded. Donor T cell macrochimerism was defined as a peak of at least 4% donor T cells among recipient peripheral blood mononuclear cells. Samples from a few later patients were sequenced in-house on an Illumina MiSeq with MiXCR processing rather than by the commercial service.

Details on this clone: Its specific antigen is unknown. Per-nucleotide qualities are absent, and no much larger clonotype sits a single base away.

Library preparation was by the immunoSEQ multiplex PCR assay. For most patients, high-throughput TCR-beta CDR3 sequencing of genomic DNA was performed by Adaptive Biotechnologies. Turning to the authors' computational methods: Adaptive's ImmunoSEQ software was the source of the TCR sequencing data for 15 to 20 patients, while a few other patients were processed with MiXCR and VDJtools. Because the origin of CDR3 nucleotide sequences shared between donor and recipient could not be assigned, those sequences were removed. To count as alloreactive, a clone needed at least 2-fold expansion over unstimulated cells and a minimum CFSE-low frequency of 0.002% (template counts) or 0.001% (read counts). Clones were considered mappable if detected in sequenced pre-transplant spleen, lymph node, or MLR CFSE-low populations of the donor or recipient. The cumulative frequency of alloreactive clones was calculated as a percentage of all sequences, weighted by copy number. TCRdb limited this immuneACCESS table to in-frame rearrangements with V and J called. A share of clones is missing; checked studies link under half to unresolved V genes, and the rest is unexplained. V, J and clone size reflect that table, while D and trimming were determined from the DNA. Within this sample are around 39,000 clones, with roughly 86% of them counted one time only. Around 6.9% of the sample is in the top ten clones.

Reading from cysteine to phenylalanine, the CDR3 counts 14 amino acids. The entry retains the CDR3 DNA only, 42 bases that are in frame from base 1. Reading the germline V gene gives CDR1 SGHDT and CDR2 YYEEEE. V is pared back by 0 bases and J by 6 bases, with 13 bases lying between the germline termini. Blood samples were collected up to 4 times in the first month after transplant and then at least monthly when available. Paper-wide results and their limitations: Peak levels of circulating GvH clones were associated with declines in HvG clones early after transplant. GvH clones turned up in recipient bone marrow, with some appearing earlier in ileal mucosa or blood, a pattern consistent with an intestinal mucosal origin. Conclusions were limited by the relatively low number and heterogeneity of intestinal transplant patients. In the allografts of patients with donor T cell macrochimerism, GvH to HvG T cell clonal ratios were high.

This chain is built from TRBV5-6 and TRBJ2-7; no D gene is confidently identified. The origin of this receptor is a human patient who received an intestinal transplant, so some T cells may come from the graft donor. The sequenced sample was PBMCs, obtained around 270 days after transplant. The CDR3 here reads CASSLGSTPGEQYF. The base sequence is TGTGCCAGCAGCTTGGGGAGTACCCCTGGCGAGCAGTACTTC.